This T cell receptor (beta chain) was captured by sequencing in a study of blood T cell repertoires in COVID-19. Germline values: CDR1 SEHNR, CDR2 FQNEAQ (reference sequence). Trimming removed 5 bases from V and 0 bases from J, with 11 bases in between. The CDR3 runs 15 residues. Measured with immunoSEQ multiplex PCR; TCRdb has only the in-frame clones, and not every one. The sample contains about 290,000 clones, around four fifths of which appear only once. This sequence joins TRBV7-9 and TRBJ1-3, with unresolved D. The sequence was collected from a woman between 50 and 59 years old with active or convalescent COVID-19. Sequences were obtained from peripheral blood. The DNA for the CDR3 is TGTGCCAGCAGCAAAAGCAGGAACTCTGGAAACACCATATATTTT. Translated, it gives CASSKSRNSGNTIYF.